This T cell receptor (beta chain) is drawn from a study of T cell responses to AZD1222 COVID-19 vaccine. The CDR3 runs to 15 residues. V shed 5 bases and J 5 bases; nucleotides not matched to a gene: 7. Germline lookup yields CDR1 MRHNA and CDR2 SNTAGT. Only in-frame clones appear in the TCRdb table, and some are missing; sequencing was by immunoSEQ multiplex PCR. The table includes more than 250,000 clones, just over 90% detected once. Sequencing was performed on peripheral blood, taken on day 0 of AZD1222 vaccination. This chain joins TRBV6-4 and TRBJ1-1; TRBD1 agrees at 11 bases. The receptor comes from an adult in good health. DNA of the CDR3: TGTGCCAGCAGTTCGGGACAGGGGGACGGAACTGAAGCTTTCTTT. Its protein is CASSSGQGDGTEAFF.